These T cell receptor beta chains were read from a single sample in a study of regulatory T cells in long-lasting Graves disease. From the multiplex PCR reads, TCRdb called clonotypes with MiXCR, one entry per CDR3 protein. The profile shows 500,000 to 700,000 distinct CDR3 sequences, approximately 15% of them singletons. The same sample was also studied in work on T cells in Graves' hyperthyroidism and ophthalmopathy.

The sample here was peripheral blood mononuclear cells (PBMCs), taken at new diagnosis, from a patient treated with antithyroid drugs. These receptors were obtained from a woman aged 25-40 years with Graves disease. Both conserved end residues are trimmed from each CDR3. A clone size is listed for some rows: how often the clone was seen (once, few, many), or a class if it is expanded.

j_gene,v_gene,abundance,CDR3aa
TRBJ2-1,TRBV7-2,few,ASLGRGAGEQF
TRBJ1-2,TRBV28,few,ASSWGGQLYGYT
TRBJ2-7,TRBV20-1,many,SAFDGSSYEQY
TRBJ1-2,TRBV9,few,ASSVVTGTIGYT
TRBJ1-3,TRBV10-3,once,ATSESTGRGAGNTIY
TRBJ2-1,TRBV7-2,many,ASSLQTSEQF
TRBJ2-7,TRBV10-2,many,ASRNPVASRSYEQY
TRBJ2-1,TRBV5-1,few,ASSLAIAGAVVTNEQF
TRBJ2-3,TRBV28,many,ASSFPGLASDTQY
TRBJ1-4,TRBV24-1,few,ATSPGIFVDGVNEKLF
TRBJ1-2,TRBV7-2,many,ASSLSFSDLPYGYT
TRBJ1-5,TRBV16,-,ASSQTKDSGNQPQH
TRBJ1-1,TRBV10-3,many,AISASPGTENTEAF
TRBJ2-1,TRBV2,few,ASSESVNYNEQF
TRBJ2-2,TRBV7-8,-,ASSSGVATGNTGELF
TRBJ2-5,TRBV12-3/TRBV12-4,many,ASSDKAGRQETQY
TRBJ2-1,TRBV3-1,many,ASSQSAREQF
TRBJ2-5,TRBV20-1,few,SAPRGEAQETQY
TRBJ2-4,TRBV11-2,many,ASSLASMNIQY
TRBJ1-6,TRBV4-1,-,ASSLLGGLGVSPLH
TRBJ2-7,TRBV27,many,ASSALGTSGYEQY
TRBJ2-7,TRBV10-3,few,AINMGLAGYEQY
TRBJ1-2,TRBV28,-,ASSSTDRAAYGYT
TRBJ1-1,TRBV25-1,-,ASSESGGLKNTEAF
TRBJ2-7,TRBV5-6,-,ASSKPSIYEQY
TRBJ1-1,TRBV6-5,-,ASRYSGVSPSKAF
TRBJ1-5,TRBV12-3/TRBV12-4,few,ASSFSGNNQPQH
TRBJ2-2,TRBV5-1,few,ASSSRTSDTGELF
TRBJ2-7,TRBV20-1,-,SAGTGGHEQY
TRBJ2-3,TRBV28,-,ASSFRTGAQY